This T cell receptor beta chain is from a study of T cell responses to AZD1222 COVID-19 vaccine (dated by TCRdb to the early 2020s). With respect to the entire study: AZD1222 recipients with second doses at about 4 weeks or about 12 weeks were pooled, because spike-specific TCR depth and breadth did not differ between schedules. TCR sequencing covered over 230 trial participants: 200 to 210 given two doses of AZD1222 and 26 given two doses of MenACWY control vaccine. Enrollment into the trials was organized by age into subgroups of 18-55, 56-69 and 70-plus years, and those subgroups contained roughly 150, 30 and 60 TCR-sequenced participants, respectively. What the research found in general, with its limitations: Reportedly, almost half of the unique spike-specific TCRs recognized epitopes lying outside the regions that are mutated in the B.1.351 and B.1.1.7 variants. Conclusions about previously exposed vaccinees were limited because only six or seven AZD1222 recipients were SARS-CoV-2 seropositive at baseline. Participants were mostly white British, with more females than males. The authors suggested clonal diversity may have been underestimated. Vaccine-associated CD4 TCRs spanned the whole spike protein, with dominant responses in regions 160-218 and 743-854. Because no samples from the day 14 peak response were available, repertoires could be characterized only after the peak T cell response. The 56-69-year group was small, and its depth increase did not reach significance, likely because of low power. After two AZD1222 doses, spike-specific TCR breadth and depth were significantly higher than at day 0 and than in MenACWY recipients.

Regarding this clone: This clone's antigen is unknown. No clone much larger than this one lies a single base away; base qualities are absent.

Interpreted using the paper, the time point label stands for: baseline before first vaccination. Samples from vaccinated people were obtained from the UK trials COV001 and COV002, which included a single-blind randomized controlled phase 2/3 trial of AZD1222 (ChAdOx1 nCoV-19) in healthy adults. For TCRbeta chain sequencing, PBMC samples were collected from trial participants at day 0 and at day 28 after the second dose. The CDR3 regions of human TCRbeta chains were analyzed by immunosequencing. On the study's bioinformatics: Repertoire TCRs were matched against a reference library of SARS-CoV-2-specific TCRs generated with the MIRA antigen-specificity platform. Breadth meant the fraction of unique TCRs that were SARS-CoV-2-associated, whereas depth meant the fraction of total T cells that were SARS-CoV-2-associated. Using the MIRA data, each spike-specific TCR was assigned both to the spike region to which the TCR was reactive and to a CD4 or CD8 class. Log10-transformed breadth and depth values were compared by one-way ANOVA with Sidak's multiple comparisons tests. TCRdb limited this immuneACCESS table to in-frame rearrangements with V and J called. A share of clones is missing; checked studies link under half to unresolved V genes, and the rest is unexplained. V, J and clone size were drawn from that table, and D and trimming were deduced from the DNA. The sample records over 85,000 clones, more than 70% of which are singletons. Clones ranked in the top ten supply 15% to 20% of the sample.

Taken from cysteine to phenylalanine, the CDR3 has 12 residues. The DNA shown is the 36-base CDR3, in frame from base 1. The V and J ends are trimmed by 10 bases and 1 base, leaving 10 bases between them. The CDR1 and CDR2 encoded by the germline V gene are MNHEY and SVGAGI. The receptor was isolated from an adult in good health. Material: peripheral blood, obtained on day 0 of AZD1222 vaccination. The sequence links TRBV6-5 to TRBJ1-1; no confident D gene assignment can be made. In nucleotide form, the sequence is TGTGCCACCACCCCAGGGAACACTGAAGCTTTCTTT. This gives the protein CATTPGNTEAFF.